These T cell receptor beta chains were read from a single sample in a study of blood T cells in healthy people across ages. MiXCR, applied by TCRdb to the 5' RACE reads, yields one record per CDR3 protein. This sample carries roughly 2 million distinct CDR3 sequences, around half of them seen once, and the ten largest clones take approximately 2.1%. The source material was blood. These receptors were taken from a woman in her thirties or forties in good health. Each CDR3 is given with its conserved first and last residue. A D gene is named only where the DNA matches it firmly. Size is stated for part of the rows, as once, few or many counts, or as a class when the clone is expanded.

clone_size j_call v_call d_call cdr3_aa cdr3_nt
. TRBJ2-1 TRBV6-6 TRBD1 CASIAGQGAFDEQFF TGTGCCAGCATTGCCGGACAGGGGGCTTTCGATGAGCAGTTCTTC
. TRBJ2-1 TRBV2 . CARKWGNEQFF TGTGCCAGGAAGTGGGGGAATGAGCAGTTCTTC
once TRBJ2-3 TRBV4-3 . CASSQDWKTQYF TGCGCCAGCAGCCAAGATTGGAAAACGCAGTATTTT
. TRBJ2-1 TRBV7-2 . CASIEKGHNEQFF TGTGCCAGCATTGAGAAGGGACACAATGAGCAGTTCTTC
once TRBJ2-1 TRBV7-8 . CASSYRTASSYEQFF TGTGCCAGCAGCTATAGGACCGCTAGCTCCTACGAGCAGTTCTTC
. TRBJ1-5 TRBV6-1 . CASSDRDYQPQHF TGTGCCAGCAGTGACAGGGACTATCAGCCCCAGCATTTT
once TRBJ2-1 TRBV7-2 . CASSSRTLFYEQFF TGTGCCAGCAGCTCGCGGACTCTATTCTACGAGCAGTTCTTC
. TRBJ2-7 TRBV7-9 TRBD1 CASSYPRTGSHEQYF TGTGCCAGCAGCTATCCCCGGACAGGGAGCCACGAGCAGTACTTC
. TRBJ2-7 TRBV20-1 . CSARDSGGGRGYEQYF TGCAGTGCTAGAGATTCAGGTGGGGGGCGGGGGTACGAGCAGTACTTC
. TRBJ2-7 TRBV4-1 TRBD2 CASSTREGRDEQYF TGCGCCAGCAGCACCAGGGAAGGGAGGGACGAGCAGTACTTC
many TRBJ2-7 TRBV12-3/TRBV12-4 TRBD1 CASSDRGQAEQYF TGTGCCAGCAGTGACAGGGGGCAGGCCGAGCAGTACTTC
. TRBJ2-1 TRBV6-5 . CASSYLPGVQETQFF TGTGCCAGCAGTTACCTACCGGGCGTTCAAGAGACCCAGTTCTTC
. TRBJ2-1 TRBV7-2 . CASSARPRGYYNEQFF TGTGCCAGCAGCGCCCGCCCAAGGGGGTACTACAATGAGCAGTTCTTC
. TRBJ2-7 TRBV28 . CASSLTLAYEQYF TGTGCCAGCAGCCTTACGCTGGCCTACGAGCAGTACTTC
. TRBJ2-3 TRBV5-4 TRBD1 CASSYRQGNLDTQYF TGTGCCAGCAGCTACCGACAGGGGAATCTGGATACGCAGTATTTT
. TRBJ2-1 TRBV4-1 . CASSTRDGPYNKQFF TGCGCCAGCAGCACCCGGGACGGTCCCTACAATAAGCAGTTCTTC
. TRBJ2-3 TRBV9 . CASSVGDFTDTQYF TGTGCCAGCAGCGTAGGTGATTTCACAGATACGCAGTATTTT
. TRBJ2-1 TRBV6-5 . CASSYMGVTYNEQFF TGTGCCAGCAGTTACATGGGAGTCACCTACAATGAGCAGTTCTTC
. TRBJ2-1 TRBV12-3/TRBV12-4 TRBD2 CASSLMQNPTSGGRKGEQFF TGTGCCAGCAGTTTAATGCAGAATCCGACTAGCGGGGGGAGAAAGGGTGAGCAGTTCTTC
. TRBJ2-1 TRBV20-1 TRBD2 CSASSGGWNEQFF TGCAGTGCTAGTAGCGGGGGTTGGAATGAGCAGTTCTTC
. TRBJ2-5 TRBV4-1 . CASSQVLGQETQYF TGCGCCAGCAGCCAAGTACTTGGCCAAGAGACCCAGTACTTC
. TRBJ1-5 TRBV7-2 . CASSLSWASNQPQHF TGTGCCAGCAGCTTAAGTTGGGCTAGCAATCAGCCCCAGCATTTT
. TRBJ2-3 TRBV20-1 . CSAGPQGTQYF TGCAGTGCTGGACCCCAGGGGACGCAGTATTTT
. TRBJ2-3 TRBV13 . CASSLWGGADTQYF TGTGCCAGCAGCTTATGGGGGGGCGCAGATACGCAGTATTTT
once TRBJ2-1 TRBV12-3/TRBV12-4 . CASTLVGRSYNEQFF TGTGCCAGCACCCTTGTGGGACGCTCCTACAATGAGCAGTTCTTC
. TRBJ1-6 TRBV18 TRBD1 CASSRQGAFNSPLHF TGTGCCAGCTCACGCCAGGGGGCATTCAATTCACCCCTCCACTTT
. TRBJ1-2 TRBV4-3 TRBD1 CASSPGGQAACGYTF TGCGCCAGCAGTCCCGGCGGACAGGCTGCCTGCGGCTACACCTTC